This passage covers 3 T cell receptor beta chains from one sample sequenced in a study of blood T cell repertoires in COVID-19. Libraries were prepared by immunoSEQ multiplex PCR; TCRdb keeps only in-frame clonotypes and omits some of them. In the table there are about 120,000 clones, 85% of which are singletons. Sequencing input: peripheral blood. Every receptor here comes from an older man with active or convalescent COVID-19.

V usage is TRBV7-2 and J usage is TRBJ2-7, with 12 nucleotides matching TRBD2. This CDR3 is built from 14 residues. The junction had 3 bases not matched to a gene; V was cut back by 5 bases and J by 4 bases. Germline V gene sequence: CDR1 SGHTA, CDR2 FQGNSA. The CDR3 sequence: CASSGLAGRYEQYF. CDR3 in DNA: TGTGCCAGCAGCGGACTAGCGGGACGATACGAGCAGTACTTC.

The chain couples TRBV9 to TRBJ2-2; D gene unclear. Germline CDR1 reads SGDLS; CDR2 reads YYNGEE. V lost 0 bases to trimming and J lost 1 base, with 4 bases between them. The CDR3 loop spans 14 amino acids. The CDR3 reads CASSVAQNTGELFF. The CDR3 DNA is TGTGCCAGCAGCGTAGCCCAGAACACCGGGGAGCTGTTTTTT.

This sequence joins TRBV2 and TRBJ1-5; 8 nucleotides match TRBD1. The CDR3 is 15 amino acids. Germline CDR1 reads SNHLY; CDR2 reads FYNNEI. The V and J ends lost 7 bases and 5 bases, in that order; junction bases with no gene match: 10. CDR3 nucleotides: TGTGCCAGCACTAAGACGACAGGGGTACATCAGCCCCAGCATTTT. As protein: CASTKTTGVHQPQHF.